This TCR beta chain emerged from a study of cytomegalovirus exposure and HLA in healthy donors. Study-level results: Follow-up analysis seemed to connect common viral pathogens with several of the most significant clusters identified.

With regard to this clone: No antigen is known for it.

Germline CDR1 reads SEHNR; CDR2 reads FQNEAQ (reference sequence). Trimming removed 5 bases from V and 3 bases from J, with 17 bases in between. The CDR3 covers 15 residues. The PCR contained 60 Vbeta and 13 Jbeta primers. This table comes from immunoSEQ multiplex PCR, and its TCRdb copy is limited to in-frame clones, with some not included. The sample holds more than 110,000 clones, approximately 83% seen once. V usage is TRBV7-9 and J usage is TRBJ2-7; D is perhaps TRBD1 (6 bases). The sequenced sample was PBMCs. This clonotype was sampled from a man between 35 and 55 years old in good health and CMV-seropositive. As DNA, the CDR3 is TGTGCCAGCAGCGTTACGAGGGAAGGGGGCTACGAGCAGTACTTC. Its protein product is CASSVTREGGYEQYF. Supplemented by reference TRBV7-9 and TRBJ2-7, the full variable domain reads DTGVSQNPRHKITKRGQNVTFRCDPISEHNRLYWYRQTLGQGPEFLTYFQNEAQLEKSRLLSDRFSAERPKGSFSTLEIQRTEQGDSAMYLCASSVTREGGYEQYFGPGTRLTVT.